Below, 7 T cell receptor beta chains from the same sample are listed, as sequenced in a study of blood T cells in healthy people across ages. A second PCR of 7 to 11 cycles used a sample-barcoded 5' primer and a J-beta primer mix. TCRdb re-called the 5' RACE reads with MiXCR, one entry per CDR3 protein. The sample has approximately 680,000 distinct CDR3 sequences, approximately 30% seen once; the top ten hold 15%. Sequenced: blood. These receptors all stem from an elderly woman in good health.

This clonotype appeared many times. The J gene is TRBJ2-1, the V gene TRBV7-6; 7 nucleotides match TRBD2. The J segment lost 4 bases and the V segment lost 1 base, leaving 4 bases of the junction unmatched. The CDR3 is 15 amino acids. Germline CDR1 reads SGHVS; CDR2 reads FNYEAQ. CDR3 residues: CASSLVGGGYNEQFF. The CDR3 region has the DNA TGTGCCAGCAGCTTAGTGGGGGGGGGGTACAATGAGCAGTTCTTC.

This clonotype was observed many times. This rearrangement joins TRBV20-1 to TRBJ2-5, with 10 bases aligning to TRBD2. CDR1 is DFQATT and CDR2 is SNEGSKA in the germline V gene (reference sequence). The CDR3 spans 15 residues. V lost 2 bases to trimming and J lost 1 base; unmatched junction nucleotides: 4. Here the CDR3 reads CSARFLAGAQETQYF. The CDR3 coding sequence is TGCAGTGCTAGATTTCTAGCGGGGGCCCAAGAGACCCAGTACTTC.

The CDR3 protein is CASMADGEQYF. The DNA for the CDR3 is TGCGCCAGCATGGCGGACGGGGAGCAGTACTTC. The chain carries TRBV5-1 and TRBJ2-7; D is ambiguous. Germline values: CDR1 SGHRS, CDR2 YFSETQ. The V and J ends lost 6 bases and 7 bases respectively, with 11 bases between them. This CDR3 has 11 amino acids.

This clonotype showed up many times. DNA for the CDR3: TGTGCCAGCACCCTTGTTGGGGGAGGACAGCCCCAGCATTTT. The encoded protein is CASTLVGGGQPQHF. The chain combines TRBV28 with TRBJ1-5; possibly TRBD1 for D (5 bases). The CDR3 has 14 residues. V was clipped by 7 bases and J by 7 bases, with 17 bases between them. CDR1 and CDR2 (germline): MDHEN, SYDVKM.

This clonotype has at least ten counts. The chain combines TRBV7-2 with TRBJ1-2; D gene ambiguous. The V end was cut by 5 bases, the J end by 7 bases, with 17 bases between. Germline CDR1 is SGHTA and CDR2 is FQGNSA. The CDR3 totals 14 residues. The CDR3 nucleotides are TGTGCCAGCAGCCCGTCAAGCATAGTCGCTGGCTACACCTTC. Protein product: CASSPSSIVAGYTF.

Comment on this clonotype: A much bigger clone sits one base away, suggesting this may be a read error. The gene calls are TRBV20-1 and TRBJ2-3; the match to TRBD2 covers 12 bases. Unmatched junction bases numbered 9, after V lost 1 base and J lost 4 bases. CDR1 is DFQATT, CDR2 SNEGSKA, per germline (reference sequence). The CDR3 is 17 residues long. The chain's CDR3 is CSARVGTSGSGADTQYF. The CDR3 DNA is TGCAGTGCTAGAGTGGGGACTAGCGGGTCCGGCGCAGATACGCAGTATTTT.

The rearrangement joins TRBV14 to TRBJ1-1; D gene ambiguous. Trimming removed 3 bases at V and 1 base at J, with 9 bases between. In germline, CDR1 is SGHDN, CDR2 FVKESK. The CDR3 is 14 residues long. The CDR3 spells CASSHPNGNTEAFF. For the CDR3, the DNA is TGTGCCAGCAGCCATCCCAATGGGAACACTGAAGCTTTCTTT.